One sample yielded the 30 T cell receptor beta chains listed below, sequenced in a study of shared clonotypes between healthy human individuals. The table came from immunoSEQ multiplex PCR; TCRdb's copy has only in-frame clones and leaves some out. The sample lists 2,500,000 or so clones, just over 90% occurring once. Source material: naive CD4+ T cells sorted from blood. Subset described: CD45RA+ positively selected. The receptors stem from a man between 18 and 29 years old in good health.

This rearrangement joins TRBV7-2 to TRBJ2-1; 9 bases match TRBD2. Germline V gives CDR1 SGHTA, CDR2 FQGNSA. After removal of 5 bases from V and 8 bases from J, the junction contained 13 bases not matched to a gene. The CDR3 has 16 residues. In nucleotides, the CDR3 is TGTGCCAGCAGCCCCACCGGGACTAGCTCCCCCTATGAGCAGTTCTTC. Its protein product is CASSPTGTSSPYEQFF.

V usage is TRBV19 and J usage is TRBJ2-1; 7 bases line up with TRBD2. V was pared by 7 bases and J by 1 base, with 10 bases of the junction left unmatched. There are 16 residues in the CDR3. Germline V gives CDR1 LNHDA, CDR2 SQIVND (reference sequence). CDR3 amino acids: CASNSGSGPSYNEQFF. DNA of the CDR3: TGTGCCAGTAATAGCGGGTCTGGCCCTTCCTACAATGAGCAGTTCTTC.

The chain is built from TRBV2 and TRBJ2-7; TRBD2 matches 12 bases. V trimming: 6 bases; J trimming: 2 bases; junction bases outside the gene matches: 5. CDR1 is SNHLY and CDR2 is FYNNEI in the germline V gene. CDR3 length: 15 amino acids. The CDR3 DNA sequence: TGTGCCAGCAGGAAGACTAGCGGGAGTACCTACGAGCAGTACTTC. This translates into CASRKTSGSTYEQYF.

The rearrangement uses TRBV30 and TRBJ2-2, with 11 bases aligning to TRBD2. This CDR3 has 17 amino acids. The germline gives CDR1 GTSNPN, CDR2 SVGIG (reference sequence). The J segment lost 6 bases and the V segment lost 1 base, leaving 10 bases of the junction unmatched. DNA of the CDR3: TGTGCCTGGAGTGCCGTACTAGCGGGAGCGGGACCCGGGGAGCTGTTTTTT. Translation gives CAWSAVLAGAGPGELFF. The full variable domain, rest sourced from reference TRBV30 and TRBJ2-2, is SQTIHQWPATLVQPVGSPLSLECTVEGTSNPNLYWYRQAAGRGLQLLFYSVGIGQISSEVPQNLSASRPQDRQFILSSKKLLLSDSGFYLCAWSAVLAGAGPGELFFGEGSRLTVL.

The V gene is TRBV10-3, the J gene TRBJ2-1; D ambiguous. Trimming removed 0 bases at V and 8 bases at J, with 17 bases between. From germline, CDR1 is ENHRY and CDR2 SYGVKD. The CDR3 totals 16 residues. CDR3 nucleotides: TGTGCCATCAGTGAGTCGATTTCAGGCGCCTCCCATGAGCAGTTCTTC. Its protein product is CAISESISGASHEQFF.

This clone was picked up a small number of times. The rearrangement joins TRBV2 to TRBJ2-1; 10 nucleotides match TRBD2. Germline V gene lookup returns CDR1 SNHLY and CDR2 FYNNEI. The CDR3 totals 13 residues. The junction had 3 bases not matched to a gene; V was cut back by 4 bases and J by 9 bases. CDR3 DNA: TGTGCCAGCAGTGGAGCTAGCGGGAGTGAGCAGTTCTTC. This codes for CASSGASGSEQFF.

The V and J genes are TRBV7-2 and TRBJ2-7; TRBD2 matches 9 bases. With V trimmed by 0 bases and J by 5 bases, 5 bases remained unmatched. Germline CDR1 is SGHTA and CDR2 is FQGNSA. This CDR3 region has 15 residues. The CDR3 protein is CASSLAVLAGNEQYF. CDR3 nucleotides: TGTGCCAGCAGCTTAGCGGTTCTAGCGGGAAACGAGCAGTACTTC.

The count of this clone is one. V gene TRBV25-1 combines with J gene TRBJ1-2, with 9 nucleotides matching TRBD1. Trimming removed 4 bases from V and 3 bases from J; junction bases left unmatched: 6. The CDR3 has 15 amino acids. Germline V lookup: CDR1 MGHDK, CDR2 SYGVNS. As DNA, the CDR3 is TGTGCCAGCAGTGCCCCGGACAGGGGAGACTATGGCTACACCTTC. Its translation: CASSAPDRGDYGYTF.

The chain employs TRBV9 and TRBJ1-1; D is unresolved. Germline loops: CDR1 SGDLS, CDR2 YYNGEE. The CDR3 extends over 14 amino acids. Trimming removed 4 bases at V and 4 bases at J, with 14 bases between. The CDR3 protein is CASSISGKGTEAFF. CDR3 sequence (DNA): TGTGCCAGCAGCATCTCGGGGAAGGGCACTGAAGCTTTCTTT. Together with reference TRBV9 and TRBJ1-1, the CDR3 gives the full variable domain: DSGVTQTPKHLITATGQRVTLRCSPRSGDLSVYWYQQSLDQGLQFLIQYYNGEERAKGNILERFSAQQFPDLHSELNLSSLELGDSALYFCASSISGKGTEAFFGQGTRLTVV.

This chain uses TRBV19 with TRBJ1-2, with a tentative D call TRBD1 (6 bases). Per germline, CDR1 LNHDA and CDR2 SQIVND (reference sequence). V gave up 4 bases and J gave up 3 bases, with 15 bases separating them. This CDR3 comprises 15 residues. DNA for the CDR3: TGTGCCAGTAGTAGCCAAGGGGGGATCCACTATGGCTACACCTTC. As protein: CASSSQGGIHYGYTF.

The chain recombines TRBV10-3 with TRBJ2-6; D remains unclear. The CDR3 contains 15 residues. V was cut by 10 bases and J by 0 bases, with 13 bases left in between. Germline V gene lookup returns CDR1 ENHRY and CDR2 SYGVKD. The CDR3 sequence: CATNVDSSGANVLTF. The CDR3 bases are TGTGCCACAAATGTAGATAGCTCTGGGGCCAACGTCCTGACTTTC.

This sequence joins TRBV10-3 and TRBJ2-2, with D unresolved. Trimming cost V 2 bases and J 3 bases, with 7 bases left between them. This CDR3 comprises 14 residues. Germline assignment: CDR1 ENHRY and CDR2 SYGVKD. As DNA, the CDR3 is TGTGCCATCAGTGAGGGCCGGGACACCGGGGAGCTGTTTTTT. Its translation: CAISEGRDTGELFF.

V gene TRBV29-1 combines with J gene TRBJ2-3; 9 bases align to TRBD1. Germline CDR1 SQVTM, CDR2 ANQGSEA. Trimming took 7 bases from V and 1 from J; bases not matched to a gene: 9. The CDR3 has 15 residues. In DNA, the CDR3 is TGCAGCGGCCGGGACAGGGTGGGTGGCACAGATACGCAGTATTTT. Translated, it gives CSGRDRVGGTDTQYF.

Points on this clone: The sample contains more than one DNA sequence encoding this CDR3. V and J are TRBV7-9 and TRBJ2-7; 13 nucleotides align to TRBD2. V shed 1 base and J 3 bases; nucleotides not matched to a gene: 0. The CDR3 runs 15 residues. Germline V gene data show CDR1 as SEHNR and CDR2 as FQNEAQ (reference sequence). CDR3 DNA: TGTGCCAGCAGCTTAGGGACTAGCGGGAGCTACGAGCAGTACTTC. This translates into CASSLGTSGSYEQYF.

CDR3 nucleotide sequence: TGTGCCAGCAGAGAACCAAGGGACAATGAGCAGTTCTTC. As protein: CASREPRDNEQFF. The rearrangement joins TRBV25-1 to TRBJ2-1, with D uncertain. V shed 6 bases and J shed 5 bases, with 11 bases lying between them. CDR1 is MGHDK, CDR2 SYGVNS, per germline. CDR3 length equals 13 residues.

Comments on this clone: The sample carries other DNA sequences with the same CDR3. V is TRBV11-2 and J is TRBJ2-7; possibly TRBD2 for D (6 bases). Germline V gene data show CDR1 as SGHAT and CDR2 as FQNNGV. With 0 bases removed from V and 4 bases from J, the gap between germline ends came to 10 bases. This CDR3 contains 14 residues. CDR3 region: CASSLDGGSYEQYF. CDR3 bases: TGTGCCAGCAGCTTAGATGGGGGGTCTTACGAGCAGTACTTC. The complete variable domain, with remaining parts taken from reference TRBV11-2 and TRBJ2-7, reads EAGVAQSPRYKIIEKRQSVAFWCNPISGHATLYWYQQILGQGPKLLIQFQNNGVVDDSQLPKDRFSAERLKGVDSTLKIQPAKLEDSAVYLCASSLDGGSYEQYFGPGTRLTVT.

DNA for the CDR3: TGTGCCAGCAGTTCTTCCGGGACAGGGGGGGCCGGGGAGCTGTTTTTT. This gives the protein CASSSSGTGGAGELFF. The rearrangement joins TRBV28 to TRBJ2-2; 11 bases are shared with TRBD1. Germline V gives CDR1 MDHEN, CDR2 SYDVKM. V dropped 4 bases and J dropped 6; count of bases not matched to a gene: 7. CDR3 length: 16 amino acids.

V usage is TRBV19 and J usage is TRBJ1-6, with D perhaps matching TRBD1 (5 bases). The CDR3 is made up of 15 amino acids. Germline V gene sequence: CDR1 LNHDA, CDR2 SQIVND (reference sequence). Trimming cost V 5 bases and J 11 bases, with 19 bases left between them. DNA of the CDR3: TGTGCCAGTAGTGCTACGGGGCAGGGAGGGACACCCCTCCACTTT. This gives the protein CASSATGQGGTPLHF.

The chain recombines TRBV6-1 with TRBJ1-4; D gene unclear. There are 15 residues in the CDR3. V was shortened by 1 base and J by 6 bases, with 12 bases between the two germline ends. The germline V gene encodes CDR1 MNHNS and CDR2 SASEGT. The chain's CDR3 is CASSEVRRRDEKLFF. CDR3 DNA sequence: TGTGCCAGCAGTGAAGTGAGGAGGAGGGATGAAAAACTGTTTTTT.

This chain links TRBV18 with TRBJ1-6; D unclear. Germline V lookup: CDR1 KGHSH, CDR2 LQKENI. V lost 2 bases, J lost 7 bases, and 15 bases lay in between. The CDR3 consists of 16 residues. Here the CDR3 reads CASSPRAWQNNSPLHF. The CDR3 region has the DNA TGTGCCAGCTCACCAAGGGCGTGGCAGAACAATTCACCCCTCCACTTT.

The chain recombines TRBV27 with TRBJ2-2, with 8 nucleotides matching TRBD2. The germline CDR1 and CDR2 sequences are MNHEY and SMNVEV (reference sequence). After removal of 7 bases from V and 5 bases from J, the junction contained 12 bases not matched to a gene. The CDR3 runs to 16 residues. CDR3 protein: CASNERRGGRTGELFF. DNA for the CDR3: TGTGCCAGCAACGAACGTCGAGGCGGGAGGACCGGGGAGCTGTTTTTT.

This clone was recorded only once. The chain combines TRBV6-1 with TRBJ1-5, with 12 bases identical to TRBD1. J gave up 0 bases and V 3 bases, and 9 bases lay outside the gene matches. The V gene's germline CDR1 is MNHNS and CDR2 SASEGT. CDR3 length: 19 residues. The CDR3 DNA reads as TGTGCCAGCAGTGAGGGGACAGGGGGCTTAATGTATAGCAATCAGCCCCAGCATTTT. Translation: CASSEGTGGLMYSNQPQHF.

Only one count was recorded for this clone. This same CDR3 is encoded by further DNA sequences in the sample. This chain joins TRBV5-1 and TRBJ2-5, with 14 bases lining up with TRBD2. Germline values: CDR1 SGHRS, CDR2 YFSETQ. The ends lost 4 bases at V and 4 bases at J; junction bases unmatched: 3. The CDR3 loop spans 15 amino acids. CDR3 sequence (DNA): TGCGCCAGCAGCCCTGGACTAGCGGGAGGAGAGACCCAGTACTTC. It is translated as CASSPGLAGGETQYF.

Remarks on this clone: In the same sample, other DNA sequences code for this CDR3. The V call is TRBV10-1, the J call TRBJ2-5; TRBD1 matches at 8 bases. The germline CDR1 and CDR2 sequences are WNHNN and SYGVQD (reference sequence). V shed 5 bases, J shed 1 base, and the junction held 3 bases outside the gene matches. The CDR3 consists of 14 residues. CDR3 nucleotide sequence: TGCGCCAGCAGTCGGGACAGGACCCAAGAGACCCAGTACTTC. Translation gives CASSRDRTQETQYF.

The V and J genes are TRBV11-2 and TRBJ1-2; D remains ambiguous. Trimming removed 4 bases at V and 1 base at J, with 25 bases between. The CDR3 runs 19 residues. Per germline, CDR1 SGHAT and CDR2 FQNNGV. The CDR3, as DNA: TGTGCCAGCAGCTCAGAGGGCCCCGGCAGGCCCTCGGATAACTATGGCTACACCTTC. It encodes CASSSEGPGRPSDNYGYTF.

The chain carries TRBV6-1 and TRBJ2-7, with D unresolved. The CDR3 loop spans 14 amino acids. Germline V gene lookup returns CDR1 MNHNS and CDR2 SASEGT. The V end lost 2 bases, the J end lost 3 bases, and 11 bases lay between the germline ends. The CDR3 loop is CASSERPLYYEQYF. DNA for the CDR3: TGTGCCAGCAGTGAAAGGCCCCTTTACTACGAGCAGTACTTC.

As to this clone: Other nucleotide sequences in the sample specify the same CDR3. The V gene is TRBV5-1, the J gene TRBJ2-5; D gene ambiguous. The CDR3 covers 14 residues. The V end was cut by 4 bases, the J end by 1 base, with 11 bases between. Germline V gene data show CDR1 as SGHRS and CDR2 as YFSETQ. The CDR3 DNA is TGCGCCAGCAGCCCCGGACGGGTCCAAGAGACCCAGTACTTC. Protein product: CASSPGRVQETQYF.

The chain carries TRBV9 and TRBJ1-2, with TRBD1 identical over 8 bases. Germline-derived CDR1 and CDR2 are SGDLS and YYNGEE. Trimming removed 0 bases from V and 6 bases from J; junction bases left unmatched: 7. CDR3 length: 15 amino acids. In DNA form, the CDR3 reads TGTGCCAGCAGCGTAGCATGGCAGGGGGCCGATGGCTACACCTTC. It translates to CASSVAWQGADGYTF.

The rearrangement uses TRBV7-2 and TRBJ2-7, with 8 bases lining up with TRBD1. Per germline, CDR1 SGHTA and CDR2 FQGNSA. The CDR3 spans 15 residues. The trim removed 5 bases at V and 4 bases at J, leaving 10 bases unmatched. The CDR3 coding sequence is TGTGCCAGCAGCCCAGGATCGACAGGGGTGTACGAGCAGTACTTC. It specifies CASSPGSTGVYEQYF. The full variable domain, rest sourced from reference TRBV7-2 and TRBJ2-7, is GAGVSQSPSNKVTEKGKDVELRCDPISGHTALYWYRQSLGQGLEFLIYFQGNSAPDKSGLPSDRFSAERTGGSVSTLTIQRTQQEDSAVYLCASSPGSTGVYEQYFGPGTRLTVT.

The CDR3 sequence is CASSLGSGRQETQYF. In nucleotides, the CDR3 is TGTGCCAGCAGCTTAGGTTCCGGGAGACAAGAGACCCAGTACTTC. The chain recombines TRBV13 with TRBJ2-5; D perhaps matches TRBD2 (6 bases). The CDR3 spans 15 residues. With 0 bases removed from V and 2 bases from J, the gap between germline ends came to 10 bases. Germline CDR1 PRHDT, CDR2 FYEKMQ (reference sequence).